This TCR beta chain is drawn from a study of CD8 T cells in ankylosing spondylitis. Notes on the study in general: Reported data indicate significant enrichment of disease-linked clones within matched ankylosing spondylitis synovial fluid. The study identified a TCR beta motif of roughly eight highly homologous variants that appeared characteristic of ankylosing spondylitis blood.

The V gene lost 4 bases and the J gene lost 0 bases, with 16 bases spanning the gap. This CDR3 has 17 amino acids. Germline V gene data show CDR1 as SEHNR and CDR2 as FQNEAQ (reference sequence). The authors made TCR beta libraries by quantitative 5'-RACE with molecular barcodes. MiXCR was run by TCRdb on the 5' RACE reads, yielding one entry per CDR3 protein. Found here are 290,000 or so distinct CDR3 sequences, less than 25% of them singletons; the top ten hold roughly 3.6%. There are a few counts of this clonotype. Its antigen is unidentified. The clonotype comes from a female donor with ankylosing spondylitis or in good health (not recorded which). The material sequenced was blood, either unsorted or a sorted T cell fraction (not recorded which). The genes are TRBV7-9 and TRBJ2-1, with D tentatively TRBD2 (5 bases). The CDR3 nucleotides are TGTGCCAGCAGCTATCCTCGGGAAAGGAGCTCCTACAATGAGCAGTTCTTC. Residues: CASSYPRERSSYNEQFF.